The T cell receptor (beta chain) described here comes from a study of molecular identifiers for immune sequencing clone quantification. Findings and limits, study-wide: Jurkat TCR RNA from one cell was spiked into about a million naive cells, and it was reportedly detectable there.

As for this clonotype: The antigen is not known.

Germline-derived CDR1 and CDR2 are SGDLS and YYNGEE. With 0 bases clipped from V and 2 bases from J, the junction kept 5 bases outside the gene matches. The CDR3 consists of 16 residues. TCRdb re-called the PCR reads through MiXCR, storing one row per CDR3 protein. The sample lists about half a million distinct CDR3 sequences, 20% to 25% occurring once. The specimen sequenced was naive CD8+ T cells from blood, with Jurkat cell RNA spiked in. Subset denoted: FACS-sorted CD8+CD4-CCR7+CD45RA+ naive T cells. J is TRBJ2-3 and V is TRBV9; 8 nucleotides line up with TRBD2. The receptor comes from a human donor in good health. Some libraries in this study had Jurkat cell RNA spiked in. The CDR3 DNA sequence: TGTGCCAGCAGCGTAGGTAGCGGGGATTTCACAGATACGCAGTATTTT. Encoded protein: CASSVGSGDFTDTQYF.